One and the same sample provided the 22 T cell receptor beta chains below, sequenced in a study of vaccination effects on CD4 cells after COVID-19. This table comes from immunoSEQ multiplex PCR, and its TCRdb copy is limited to in-frame clones, with some not included. The top ten hold approximately 2.8% of the sample, which has some 65,000 clones, 65% to 85% seen once. Their cognate antigens are unknown. Under the ViraFEST assay, PBMC were stimulated with viral peptide pools so that antigen-specific CD4+ T cells expanded. Sequencing was performed afterwards. The culture ran for approximately 11 days before CD4+ T cells were isolated. Each vaccine recipient was nucleocapsid antibody negative and had no prior SARS-CoV-2 infection. Source: CD4+ T cells from PBMCs cultured with HCoV-NL63 spike peptides, taken before COVID-19 vaccination. The source of these receptors is a human donor who received a COVID-19 vaccine.

This clone was seen a few times. The V gene is TRBV3-1 (or the pseudogene TRBV3-2), the J gene TRBJ2-2, with no clear D. Between the trimmed V and J ends, which lost 4 bases and 4 bases, there was a span of 7 bases. This CDR3 spans 13 amino acids. Germline V gene data show CDR1 as LGHDT and CDR2 as YNNKEL (reference sequence). In nucleotides, the CDR3 is TGTGCCAGCAGCCTCTTCGTCACCGGGGAGCTGTTTTTT. Translation gives CASSLFVTGELFF.

The rearrangement uses TRBV10-2 and TRBJ2-7, with D maybe TRBD1 (5 bases). The CDR3 runs to 15 residues. Germline V lookup: CDR1 WSHSY, CDR2 SAAADI. Trimming pared 6 bases from V and 1 base from J, leaving 16 bases between. The CDR3 region is CASRQNSGPSYEQYV. DNA for the CDR3: TGCGCCAGCAGACAGAATTCAGGGCCTTCCTACGAGCAGTACGTC.

V gene TRBV29-1 combines with J gene TRBJ2-5; 10 bases are a match to TRBD2. The V and J ends lost 6 bases and 5 bases, in that order; junction bases with no gene match: 6. There are 13 residues in the CDR3. Germline CDR1 SQVTM, CDR2 ANQGSEA. The CDR3 region is CSVERGGMETQYF. In DNA, the CDR3 is TGCAGCGTCGAGCGGGGGGGCATGGAGACCCAGTACTTC.

V and J are TRBV7-9 and TRBJ1-4; D perhaps matches TRBD1 (5 bases). Germline CDR1 reads SEHNR; CDR2 reads FQNEAQ (reference sequence). V lost 5 bases to trimming and J lost 0 bases, with 10 bases between them. The CDR3 runs to 15 residues. CDR3 region: CASSEGRPTNEKLFF. The DNA for the CDR3 is TGTGCCAGCAGCGAGGGACGGCCAACTAATGAAAAACTGTTTTTT.

This chain joins TRBV11-2 and TRBJ2-2; D gene ambiguous. Per germline, CDR1 SGHAT and CDR2 FQNNGV. This CDR3 comprises 15 residues. V was trimmed by 4 bases and J by 2 bases, leaving 11 bases between them. CDR3 amino acids: CASSSVGINTGELFF. The CDR3 bases are TGTGCCAGCAGCTCTGTGGGTATAAACACCGGGGAGCTGTTTTTT.

This clone showed up just once. V gene TRBV5-1 combines with J gene TRBJ1-1; the D is unclear. Germline V gene lookup returns CDR1 SGHRS and CDR2 YFSETQ. The CDR3 contains 11 residues. The V and J ends lost 0 bases and 7 bases respectively, with 4 bases between them. CDR3 coding DNA: TGCGCCAGCAGCTTGGGGTTTGAAGCTTTCTTT. Protein product: CASSLGFEAFF.

The chain uses TRBV11-2 and TRBJ1-2, with a tentative D call TRBD1 (5 bases). The CDR3 extends over 11 amino acids. CDR1 is SGHAT, CDR2 FQNNGV, per germline. The germline V and J ends were trimmed by 3 bases and 10 bases, with 9 bases remaining between them. DNA for the CDR3: TGTGCCAGCAGCTTGGGGGACCACTACACCTTC. It translates to CASSLGDHYTF.

This clone was counted a single time. The gene calls are TRBV12-3 or TRBV12-4 and TRBJ2-5; 7 bases are shared with TRBD1. The J segment lost 5 bases and the V segment lost 5 bases, leaving 5 bases of the junction unmatched. The CDR3 has 13 amino acids. CDR3 protein: CASSQTGWETQYF. The CDR3 DNA follows: TGTGCCAGCAGTCAGACAGGGTGGGAGACCCAGTACTTC.

V and J are TRBV6-1 and TRBJ1-2, with D unresolved. The CDR3 covers 12 residues. Germline V gene sequence: CDR1 MNHNS, CDR2 SASEGT. Deletions cut 4 bases from V and 3 bases from J, with 6 bases between. CDR3 loop: CASSVSDYGYTF. For the CDR3, the DNA is TGTGCCAGCAGTGTAAGCGACTATGGCTACACCTTC.

This chain uses TRBV9 with TRBJ2-5; D not resolved. The CDR3 totals 14 residues. V lost 0 bases, J lost 0 bases, and 6 bases lay in between. From germline, CDR1 is SGDLS and CDR2 YYNGEE. This CDR3 is CASSVAWHQETQYF. The CDR3 coding sequence is TGTGCCAGCAGCGTAGCGTGGCACCAAGAGACCCAGTACTTC.

The chain links TRBV3-1 (or the pseudogene TRBV3-2) to TRBJ1-1; D remains unclear. The V end was cut by 1 base, the J end by 1 base, with 7 bases between. The CDR3 contains 14 residues. CDR1 is LGHDT, CDR2 YNNKEL, per germline (reference sequence). The CDR3 DNA reads TGTGCCAGCAGCCAAGTTTTAGGGAACACTGAAGCTTTCTTT. Residues: CASSQVLGNTEAFF.

The chain is built from TRBV18 and TRBJ2-1; possibly TRBD2 for D (6 bases). CDR1 is KGHSH and CDR2 is LQKENI in the germline V gene. The V end was cut by 5 bases, the J end by 0 bases, with 8 bases between. This CDR3 comprises 14 residues. The CDR3 is CASSVTSSYNEQFF. The CDR3 coding sequence is TGTGCCAGCTCAGTGACTAGCTCCTACAATGAGCAGTTCTTC.

The rearrangement joins TRBV20-1 to TRBJ1-5; D unclear. The CDR3 has 12 residues. The V end lost 3 bases, the J end lost 7 bases, and 10 bases lay between the germline ends. CDR1 is DFQATT and CDR2 is SNEGSKA in the germline V gene (reference sequence). CDR3 nucleotides: TGCAGTGCTAGTCAGGTGAACCAGCCCCAGCATTTT. This sequence encodes CSASQVNQPQHF.

The V and J genes are TRBV6-2 or TRBV6-3 and TRBJ2-7, with TRBD1 matching 10 bases. V was pared by 5 bases and J by 2 bases, with 12 bases of the junction left unmatched. The CDR3 totals 17 residues. Looked up from germline, CDR1 is MNHEY and CDR2 is SVGEGT. CDR3 loop: CASSQRRGTGVPYEQYV. The CDR3 DNA reads TGTGCCAGCAGTCAACGACGGGGGACAGGGGTCCCCTACGAGCAGTACGTC.

This sequence joins TRBV5-1 and TRBJ1-4, with D perhaps matching TRBD1 (5 bases). V lost 4 bases to trimming and J lost 7 bases, with 14 bases between them. The length of the CDR3 is 14 residues. CDR1 is SGHRS and CDR2 is YFSETQ in the germline V gene. CDR3 protein: CASSPAAGFEKLFF. The CDR3, as DNA: TGCGCCAGCAGCCCGGCGGCAGGGTTTGAAAAACTGTTTTTT.

The chain recombines TRBV5-1 with TRBJ2-3; TRBD2 matches 10 bases. Germline V gene lookup returns CDR1 SGHRS and CDR2 YFSETQ. The junction had 16 bases not matched to a gene; V was cut back by 1 base and J by 5 bases. The CDR3 runs to 19 residues. The CDR3 reads CASSLLSSSGGVSVDTQYF. CDR3 in DNA: TGCGCCAGCAGCTTGCTTTCGTCGAGCGGGGGGGTATCTGTAGATACGCAGTATTTT.

The chain is built from TRBV9 and TRBJ2-1; possible D gene TRBD2, 7 bases. Looked up from germline, CDR1 is SGDLS and CDR2 is YYNGEE. The V and J ends lost 4 bases and 9 bases respectively, with 23 bases between them. The CDR3 is made up of 16 amino acids. The CDR3 DNA is TGTGCCAGCAGCCCGACGACGGGGGGCGGGTTTGGTGAGCAGTTCTTC. Translation: CASSPTTGGGFGEQFF.

The V and J genes are TRBV6-1 and TRBJ2-2, with D uncertain. The germline V gene has CDR1 MNHNS and CDR2 SASEGT. There are 15 residues in the CDR3. V shed 2 bases and J shed 7 bases, with 14 bases lying between them. CDR3 residues: CASSEFRGSYGELFF. CDR3 nucleotides: TGTGCCAGCAGTGAATTCCGAGGAAGCTACGGGGAGCTGTTTTTT.

The genes are TRBV30 and TRBJ2-5, with D possibly being TRBD1 or TRBD2 (5 bases each). Germline CDR1 GTSNPN, CDR2 SVGIG (reference sequence). The CDR3 has 13 amino acids. The CDR3 loop is CGMGLAVQETQYF. CDR3 nucleotides: TGTGGAATGGGGCTAGCTGTCCAAGAGACCCAGTACTTC.

The chain carries TRBV4-1 and TRBJ2-3; D tentatively fits TRBD1 or TRBD2 (6 bases each). Trimming removed 0 bases at V and 8 bases at J, with 15 bases between. This CDR3 has 15 residues. Germline V lookup: CDR1 MGHRA, CDR2 YSYEKL. In DNA, the CDR3 is TGCGCCAGCAGCCAAGATGAGGGGGGATTCGCTACGCAGTATTTT. Its translation: CASSQDEGGFATQYF.

The J gene is TRBJ2-4, the V gene TRBV2; D might be TRBD1 (6 bases). Deletions cut 9 bases from V and 0 bases from J, with 15 bases between. CDR1 SNHLY and CDR2 FYNNEI come from the germline V gene. This CDR3 contains 15 residues. The CDR3 DNA sequence: TGTGCCAGTCGAGGACAGAACCTAGCCAAAAACATTCAGTACTTC. Translated: CASRGQNLAKNIQYF. The variable domain in full, completed from reference TRBV2 and TRBJ2-4, reads EPEVTQTPSHQVTQMGQEVILRCVPISNHLYFYWYRQILGQKVEFLVSFYNNEISEKSEIFDDQFSVERPDGSNFTLKIRSTKLEDSAMYFCASRGQNLAKNIQYFGAGTRLSVL.

This CDR3 is CASSYNEQFF. DNA of the CDR3: TGTGCCAGCAGTTACAATGAGCAGTTCTTC. The V gene is TRBV6-5, the J gene TRBJ2-1; D unclear. CDR1 is MNHEY and CDR2 is SVGAGI in the germline V gene. V lost 2 bases, J lost 7 bases, and 0 bases lay in between. This CDR3 spans 10 amino acids.